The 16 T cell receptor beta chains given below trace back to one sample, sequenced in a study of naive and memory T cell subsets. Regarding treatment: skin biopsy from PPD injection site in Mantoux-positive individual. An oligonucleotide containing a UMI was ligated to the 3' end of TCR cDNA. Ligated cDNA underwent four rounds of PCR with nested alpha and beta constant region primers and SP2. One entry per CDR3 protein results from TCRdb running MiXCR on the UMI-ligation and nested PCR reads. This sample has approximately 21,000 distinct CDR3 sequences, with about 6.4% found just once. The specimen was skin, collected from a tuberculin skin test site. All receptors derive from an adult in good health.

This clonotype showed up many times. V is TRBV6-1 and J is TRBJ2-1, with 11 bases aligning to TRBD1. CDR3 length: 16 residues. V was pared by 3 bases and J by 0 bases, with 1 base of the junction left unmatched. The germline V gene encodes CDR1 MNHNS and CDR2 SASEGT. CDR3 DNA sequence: TGTGCCAGCAGTGATGGGACAGGGGGCTCCTACAATGAGCAGTTCTTC. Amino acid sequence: CASSDGTGGSYNEQFF.

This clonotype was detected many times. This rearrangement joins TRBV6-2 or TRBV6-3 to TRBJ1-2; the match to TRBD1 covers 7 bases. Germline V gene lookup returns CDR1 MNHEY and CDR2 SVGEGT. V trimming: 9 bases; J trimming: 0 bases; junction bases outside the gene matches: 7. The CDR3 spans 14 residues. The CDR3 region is CASAGQSTNYGYTF. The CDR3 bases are TGTGCCAGTGCGGGACAGAGCACTAACTATGGCTACACCTTC.

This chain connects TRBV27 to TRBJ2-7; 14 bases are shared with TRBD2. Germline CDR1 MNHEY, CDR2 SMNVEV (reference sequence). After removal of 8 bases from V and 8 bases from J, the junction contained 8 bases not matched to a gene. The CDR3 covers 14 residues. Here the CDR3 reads CASRQGTSGSKQYF. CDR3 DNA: TGTGCCAGCCGTCAGGGGACTAGCGGGAGTAAGCAGTACTTC.

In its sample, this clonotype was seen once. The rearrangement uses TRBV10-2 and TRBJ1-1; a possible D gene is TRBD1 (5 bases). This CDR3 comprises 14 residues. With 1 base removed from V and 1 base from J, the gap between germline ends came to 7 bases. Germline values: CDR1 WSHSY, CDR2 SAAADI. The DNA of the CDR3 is TGCGCCAGCAGTGAGTGGGGGGGGAACACTGAAGCTTTCTTT. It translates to CASSEWGGNTEAFF.

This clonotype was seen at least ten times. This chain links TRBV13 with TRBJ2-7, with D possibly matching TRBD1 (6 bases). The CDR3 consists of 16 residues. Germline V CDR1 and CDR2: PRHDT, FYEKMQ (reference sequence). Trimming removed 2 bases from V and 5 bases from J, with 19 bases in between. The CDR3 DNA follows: TGTGCCAGCAGCTTAAGACGGCAGGGGTGGGAAGACGAGCAGTACTTC. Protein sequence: CASSLRRQGWEDEQYF.

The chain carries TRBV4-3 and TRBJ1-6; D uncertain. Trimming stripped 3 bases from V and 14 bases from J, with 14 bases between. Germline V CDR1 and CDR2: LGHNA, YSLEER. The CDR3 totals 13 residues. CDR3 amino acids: CASSHSSGRSLHF. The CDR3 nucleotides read TGCGCCAGCAGCCATTCGTCGGGCAGGTCCCTCCACTTT.

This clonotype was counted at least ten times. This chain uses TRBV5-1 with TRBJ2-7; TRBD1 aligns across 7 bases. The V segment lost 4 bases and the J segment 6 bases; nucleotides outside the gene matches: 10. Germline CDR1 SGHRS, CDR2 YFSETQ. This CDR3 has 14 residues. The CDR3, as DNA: TGCGCCAGCAGCAGGACAGGATCCTTGGCCGAGCAGTACTTC. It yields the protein CASSRTGSLAEQYF.

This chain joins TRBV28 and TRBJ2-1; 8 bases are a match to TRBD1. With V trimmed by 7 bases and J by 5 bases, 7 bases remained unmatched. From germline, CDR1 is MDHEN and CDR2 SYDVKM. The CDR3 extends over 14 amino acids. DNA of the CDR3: TGTGCCAGCATCAAGGACAGGGCCCACAATGAGCAGTTCTTC. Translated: CASIKDRAHNEQFF.

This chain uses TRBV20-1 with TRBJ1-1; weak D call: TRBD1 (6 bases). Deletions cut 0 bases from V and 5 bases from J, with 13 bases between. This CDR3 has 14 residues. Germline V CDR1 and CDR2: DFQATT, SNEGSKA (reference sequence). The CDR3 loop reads CSARDRGSGTEAFF. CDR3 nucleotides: TGCAGTGCTAGAGACAGGGGCTCGGGAACTGAAGCTTTCTTT.

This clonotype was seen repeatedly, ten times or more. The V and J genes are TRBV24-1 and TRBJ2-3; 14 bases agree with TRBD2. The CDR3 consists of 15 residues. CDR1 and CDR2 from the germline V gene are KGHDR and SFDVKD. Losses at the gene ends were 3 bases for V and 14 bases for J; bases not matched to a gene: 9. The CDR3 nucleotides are TGTGCCACCAGTGATCCGACTAGCGGGGGGGTTTCGTGGTATTTT. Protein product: CATSDPTSGGVSWYF.

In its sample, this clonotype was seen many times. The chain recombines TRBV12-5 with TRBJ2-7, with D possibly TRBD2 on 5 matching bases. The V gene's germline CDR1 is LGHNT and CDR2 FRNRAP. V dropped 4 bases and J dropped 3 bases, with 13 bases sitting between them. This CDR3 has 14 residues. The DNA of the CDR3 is TGTGCTAGTGGTTCCGCACTAGAAAGCTACGAGCAGTACTTC. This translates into CASGSALESYEQYF.

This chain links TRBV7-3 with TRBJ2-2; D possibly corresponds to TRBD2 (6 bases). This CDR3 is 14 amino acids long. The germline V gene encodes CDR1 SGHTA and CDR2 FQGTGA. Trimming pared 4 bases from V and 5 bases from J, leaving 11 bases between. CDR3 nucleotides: TGTGCCAGCAGCTCTCTGGAGGGAACCGGGGAGCTGTTTTTT. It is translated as CASSSLEGTGELFF.

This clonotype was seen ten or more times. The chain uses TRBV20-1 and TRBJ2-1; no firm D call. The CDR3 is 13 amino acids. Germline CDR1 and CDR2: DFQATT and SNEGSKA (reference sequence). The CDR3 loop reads CSPMHTTYNEQFF. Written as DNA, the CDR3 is TGCAGCCCTATGCATACGACCTACAATGAGCAGTTCTTC.

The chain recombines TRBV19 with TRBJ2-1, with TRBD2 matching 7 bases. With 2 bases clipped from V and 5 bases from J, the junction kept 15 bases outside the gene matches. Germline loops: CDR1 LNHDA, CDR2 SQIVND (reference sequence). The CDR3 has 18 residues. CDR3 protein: CASSIRVAGGPPDNEQFF. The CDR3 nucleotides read TGTGCCAGTAGTATACGGGTAGCGGGTGGGCCCCCGGACAATGAGCAGTTCTTC.

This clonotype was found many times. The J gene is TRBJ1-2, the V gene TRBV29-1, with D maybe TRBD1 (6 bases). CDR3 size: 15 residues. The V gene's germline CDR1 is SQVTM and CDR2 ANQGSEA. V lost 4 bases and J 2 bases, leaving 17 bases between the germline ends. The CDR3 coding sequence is TGCAGCGTTGTCTCCCCGGACAGCTCCAACTATGGCTACACCTTC. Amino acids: CSVVSPDSSNYGYTF.

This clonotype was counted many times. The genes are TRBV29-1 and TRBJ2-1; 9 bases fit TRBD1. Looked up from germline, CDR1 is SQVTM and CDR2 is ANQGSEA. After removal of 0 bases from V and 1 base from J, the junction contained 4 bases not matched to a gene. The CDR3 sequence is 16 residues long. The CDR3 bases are TGCAGCGTTGAAGACCCGGACAGGGGTTCCTACAATGAGCAGTTCTTC. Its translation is CSVEDPDRGSYNEQFF.